This TCR beta chain was recorded in a study of blood T cell repertoires in COVID-19. The CDR3 runs to 13 residues. Germline V gene lookup returns CDR1 MNHEY and CDR2 SVGAGI. V lost 4 bases to trimming and J lost 4 bases; unmatched junction nucleotides: 1. Sequenced by immunoSEQ multiplex PCR; TCRdb stores in-frame clones only, minus some. This table holds about 83,000 clones, approximately 86% found once. This clone appeared a single time. V gene TRBV6-5 combines with J gene TRBJ2-3; 8 bases match TRBD1. The sequenced material came from peripheral blood. The source is a man aged 80 or over with active or convalescent COVID-19. CDR3 amino acids: CASSSTGADTQYF. DNA for the CDR3: TGTGCCAGCAGTTCGACAGGGGCAGATACGCAGTATTTT.